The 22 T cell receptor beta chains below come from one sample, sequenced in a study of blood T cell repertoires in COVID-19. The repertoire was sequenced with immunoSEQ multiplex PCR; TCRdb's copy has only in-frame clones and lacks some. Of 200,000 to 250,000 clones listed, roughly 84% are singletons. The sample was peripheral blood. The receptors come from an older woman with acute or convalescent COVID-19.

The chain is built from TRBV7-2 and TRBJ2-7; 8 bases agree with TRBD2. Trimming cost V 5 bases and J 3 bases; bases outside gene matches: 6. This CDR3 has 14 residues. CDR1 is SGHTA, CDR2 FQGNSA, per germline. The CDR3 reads CASSPGGSFYEQYF. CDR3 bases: TGTGCCAGCAGCCCGGGGGGGTCCTTCTACGAGCAGTACTTC.

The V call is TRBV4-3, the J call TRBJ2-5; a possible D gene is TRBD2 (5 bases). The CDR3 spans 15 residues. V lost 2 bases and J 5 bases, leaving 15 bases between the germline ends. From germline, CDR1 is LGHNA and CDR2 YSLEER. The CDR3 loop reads CASSQSDRTGETQYF. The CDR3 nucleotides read TGCGCCAGCAGCCAATCCGACCGGACGGGGGAGACCCAGTACTTC.

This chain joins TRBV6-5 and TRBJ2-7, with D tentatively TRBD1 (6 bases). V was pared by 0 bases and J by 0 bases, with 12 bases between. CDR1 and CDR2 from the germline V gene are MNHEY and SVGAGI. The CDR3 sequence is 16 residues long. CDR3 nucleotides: TGTGCCAGCAGTTACTCTTACAGGGCCAGCTCCTACGAGCAGTACTTC. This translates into CASSYSYRASSYEQYF.

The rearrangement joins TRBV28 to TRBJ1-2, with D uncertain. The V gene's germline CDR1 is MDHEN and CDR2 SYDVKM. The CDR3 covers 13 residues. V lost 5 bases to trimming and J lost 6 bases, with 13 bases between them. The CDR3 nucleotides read TGTGCCAGCAGTGACCAGGTGGGCCATGGCTACACCTTC. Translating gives CASSDQVGHGYTF.

CDR3 nucleotides: TGCGCCAGCAGCCCGATTATCCATAGCGGGGGGGCGAATGAGCAGTTCTTC. This gives the protein CASSPIIHSGGANEQFF. V gene TRBV5-1 combines with J gene TRBJ2-1, with TRBD2 matching over 11 bases. CDR3 length: 17 amino acids. Germline CDR1 and CDR2: SGHRS and YFSETQ. Germline trimming cut 4 bases from V and 7 bases from J; bases unmatched to any gene: 13.

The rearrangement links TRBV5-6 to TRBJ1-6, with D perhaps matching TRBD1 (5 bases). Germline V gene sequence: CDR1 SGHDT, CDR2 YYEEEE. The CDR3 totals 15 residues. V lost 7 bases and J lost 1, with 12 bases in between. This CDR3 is CASAVQGSYNSPLHF. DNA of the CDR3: TGTGCCAGCGCCGTGCAGGGTTCCTATAATTCACCCCTCCACTTT.

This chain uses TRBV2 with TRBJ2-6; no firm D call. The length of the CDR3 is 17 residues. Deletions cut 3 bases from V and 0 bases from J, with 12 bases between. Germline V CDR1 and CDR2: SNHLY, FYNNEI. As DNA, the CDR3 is TGTGCCAGCAGTGAGGCCTTGATAAGCTCTGGGGCCAACGTCCTGACTTTC. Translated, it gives CASSEALISSGANVLTF.

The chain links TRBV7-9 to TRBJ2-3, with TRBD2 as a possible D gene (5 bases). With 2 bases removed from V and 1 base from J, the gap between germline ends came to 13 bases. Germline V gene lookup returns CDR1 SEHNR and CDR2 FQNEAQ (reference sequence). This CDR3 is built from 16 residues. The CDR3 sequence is CASSLRLRAGTDTQYF. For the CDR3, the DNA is TGTGCCAGCAGCTTACGATTGAGGGCCGGCACAGATACGCAGTATTTT.

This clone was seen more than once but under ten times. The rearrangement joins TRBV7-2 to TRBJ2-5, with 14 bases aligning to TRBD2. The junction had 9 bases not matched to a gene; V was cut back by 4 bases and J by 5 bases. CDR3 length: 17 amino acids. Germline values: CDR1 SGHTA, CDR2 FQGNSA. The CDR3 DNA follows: TGTGCCAGCAGCTCCGGACTAGCGGGGGGCCGGGTTGAGACCCAGTACTTC. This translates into CASSSGLAGGRVETQYF.

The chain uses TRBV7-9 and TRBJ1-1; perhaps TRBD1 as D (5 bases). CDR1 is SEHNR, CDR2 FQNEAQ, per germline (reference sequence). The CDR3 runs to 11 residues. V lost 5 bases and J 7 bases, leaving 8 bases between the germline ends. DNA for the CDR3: TGTGCCAGCAGCAAGGACATTGAAGCTTTCTTT. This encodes CASSKDIEAFF.

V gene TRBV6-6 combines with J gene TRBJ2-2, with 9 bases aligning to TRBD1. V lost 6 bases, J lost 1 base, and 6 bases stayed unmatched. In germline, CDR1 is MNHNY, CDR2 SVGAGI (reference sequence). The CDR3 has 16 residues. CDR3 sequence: CASRPPGQGNTGELFF. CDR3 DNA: TGTGCCAGCAGACCTCCGGGACAGGGGAACACCGGGGAGCTGTTTTTT.

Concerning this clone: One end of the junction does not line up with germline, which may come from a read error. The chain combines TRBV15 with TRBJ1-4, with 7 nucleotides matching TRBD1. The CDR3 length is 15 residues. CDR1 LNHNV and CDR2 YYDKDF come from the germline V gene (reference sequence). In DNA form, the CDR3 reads TGTGCCACCAGCAGAGATTTGGGACCGGGACAGTCACCGGTCTTT. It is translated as CATSRDLGPGQSPVF.

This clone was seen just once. The CDR3 reads CAWGYTNYGYTF. CDR3 nucleotide sequence: TGTGCCTGGGGCTATACTAACTATGGCTACACCTTC. The chain has TRBV30 and TRBJ1-2; D ambiguous. CDR3 size: 12 residues. Between the trimmed V and J ends, which lost 5 bases and 0 bases, there was a span of 7 bases. Germline values: CDR1 GTSNPN, CDR2 SVGIG (reference sequence).

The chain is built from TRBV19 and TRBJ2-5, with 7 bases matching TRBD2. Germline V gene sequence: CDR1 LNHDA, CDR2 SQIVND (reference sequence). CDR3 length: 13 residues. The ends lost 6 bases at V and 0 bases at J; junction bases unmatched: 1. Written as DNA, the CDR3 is TGTGCCAGTAGCGGGGGGAACCAAGAGACCCAGTACTTC. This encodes CASSGGNQETQYF.

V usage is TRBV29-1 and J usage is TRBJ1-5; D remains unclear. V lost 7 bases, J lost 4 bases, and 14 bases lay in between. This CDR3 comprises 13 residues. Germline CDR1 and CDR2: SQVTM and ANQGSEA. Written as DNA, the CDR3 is TGCAGCGCCGTGCTCGGGGTTAATCAGCCCCAGCATTTT. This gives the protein CSAVLGVNQPQHF.

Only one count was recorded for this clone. The CDR3: CASSQDRAETQYF. Here the CDR3 DNA reads TGCGCCAGCAGCCAAGATCGCGCAGAGACCCAGTACTTC. The chain joins TRBV4-3 to TRBJ2-5, with D unresolved. The CDR3 runs to 13 residues. Trimming pared 0 bases from V and 4 bases from J, leaving 6 bases between. The germline V gene has CDR1 LGHNA and CDR2 YSLEER.

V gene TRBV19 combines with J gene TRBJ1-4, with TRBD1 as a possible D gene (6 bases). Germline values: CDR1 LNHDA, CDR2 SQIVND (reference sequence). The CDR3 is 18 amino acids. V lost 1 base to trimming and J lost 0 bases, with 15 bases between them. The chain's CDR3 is CASSIARTAYATNEKLFF. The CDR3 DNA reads TGTGCCAGTAGTATAGCCCGGACAGCATATGCAACTAATGAAAAACTGTTTTTT.

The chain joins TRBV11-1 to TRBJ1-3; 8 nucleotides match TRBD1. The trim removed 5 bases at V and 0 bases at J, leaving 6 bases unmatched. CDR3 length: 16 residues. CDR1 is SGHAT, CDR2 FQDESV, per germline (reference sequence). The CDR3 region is CASSPGDRFSGNTIYF. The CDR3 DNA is TGTGCCAGCAGCCCGGGGGACAGGTTCTCTGGAAACACCATATATTTT.

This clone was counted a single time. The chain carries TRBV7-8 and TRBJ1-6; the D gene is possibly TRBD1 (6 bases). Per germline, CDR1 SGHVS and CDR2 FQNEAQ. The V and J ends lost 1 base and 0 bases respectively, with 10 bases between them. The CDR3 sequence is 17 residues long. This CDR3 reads CASSLGTASSYNSPLHF. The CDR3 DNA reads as TGTGCCAGCAGCTTAGGGACAGCTAGCTCCTATAATTCACCCCTCCACTTT.

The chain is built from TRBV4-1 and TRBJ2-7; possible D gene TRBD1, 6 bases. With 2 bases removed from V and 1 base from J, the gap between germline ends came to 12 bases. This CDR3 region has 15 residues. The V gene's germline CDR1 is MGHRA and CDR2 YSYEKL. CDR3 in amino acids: CASSQSGTKSYEQYF. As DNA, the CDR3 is TGCGCCAGCAGCCAATCCGGGACAAAATCCTACGAGCAGTACTTC.

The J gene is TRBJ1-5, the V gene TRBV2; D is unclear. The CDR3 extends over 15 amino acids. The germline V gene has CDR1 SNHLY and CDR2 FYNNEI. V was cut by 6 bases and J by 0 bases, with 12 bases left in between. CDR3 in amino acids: CASSRHGDSNQPQHF. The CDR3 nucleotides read TGTGCCAGCAGCCGTCACGGGGATAGCAATCAGCCCCAGCATTTT.

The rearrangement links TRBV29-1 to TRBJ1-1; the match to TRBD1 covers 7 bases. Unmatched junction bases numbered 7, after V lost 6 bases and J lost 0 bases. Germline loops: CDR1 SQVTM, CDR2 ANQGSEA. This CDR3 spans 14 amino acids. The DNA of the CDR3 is TGCAGCGTCAAATTGACAGGGCTGAACACTGAAGCTTTCTTT. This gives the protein CSVKLTGLNTEAFF. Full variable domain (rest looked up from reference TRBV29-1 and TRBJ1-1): SAVISQKPSRDICQRGTSLTIQCQVDSQVTMMFWYRQQPGQSLTLIATANQGSEATYESGFVIDKFPISRPNLTFSTLTVSNMSPEDSSIYLCSVKLTGLNTEAFFGQGTRLTVV.